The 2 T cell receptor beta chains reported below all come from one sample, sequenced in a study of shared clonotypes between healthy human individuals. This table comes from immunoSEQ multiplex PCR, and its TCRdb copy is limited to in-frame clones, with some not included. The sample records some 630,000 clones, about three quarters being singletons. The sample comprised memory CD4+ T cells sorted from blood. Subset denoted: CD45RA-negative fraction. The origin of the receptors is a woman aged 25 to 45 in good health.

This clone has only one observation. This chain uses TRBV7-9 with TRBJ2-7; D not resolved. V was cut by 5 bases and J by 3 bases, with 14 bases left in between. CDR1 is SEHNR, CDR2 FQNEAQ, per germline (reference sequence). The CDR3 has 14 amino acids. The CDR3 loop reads CASSPSFALYEQYF. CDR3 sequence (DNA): TGTGCCAGCAGCCCCTCCTTCGCTCTCTACGAGCAGTACTTC.

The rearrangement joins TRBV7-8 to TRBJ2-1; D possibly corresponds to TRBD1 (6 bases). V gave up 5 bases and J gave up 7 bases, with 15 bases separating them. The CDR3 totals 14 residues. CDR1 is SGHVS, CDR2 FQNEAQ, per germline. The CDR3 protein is CASSEDRLGNEQFF. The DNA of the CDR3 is TGTGCCAGCAGCGAAGACAGGCTCGGGAATGAGCAGTTCTTC.